This T cell receptor (beta chain) derives from a study of blood T cells in healthy people across ages. Across the whole study: About one barcoded beta molecule was captured per two T cells (by template switching).

A sample-barcoded 5' primer and a J-beta primer mix were used in a second PCR of roughly 7 to 12 cycles. Every cDNA molecule carried a tag from a template-switch adaptor bearing 12 random nucleotides. TCRdb called the 5' RACE reads again in MiXCR, with one record for every CDR3 protein. The repertoire holds hundreds of thousands of distinct CDR3 sequences, with roughly 20% as singletons. General study points: In older individuals, TCR beta diversity per million T cells was lower, falling roughly linearly with age. Naive T cell percentage showed a strong correlation with the diversity of TCR beta.

Turning to this clonotype: Its antigen is not known.

The CDR3 covers 13 residues. Germline lookup yields CDR1 LGHDT and CDR2 YNNKEL (reference sequence). V was trimmed by 2 bases and J by 8 bases, leaving 9 bases between them. The chain employs TRBV3-1 and TRBJ2-2; weak D call: TRBD2 (5 bases). The receptor comes from a man between 65 and 85 years old in good health. Sequenced: blood. CDR3 sequence reads: CASSQRRTGELFF. In DNA form, the CDR3 reads TGTGCCAGCAGCCAAAGGAGGACGGGGGAGCTGTTTTTT. Supplemented by reference TRBV3-1 and TRBJ2-2, the full variable domain reads DTAVSQTPKYLVTQMGNDKSIKCEQNLGHDTMYWYKQDSKKFLKIMFSYNNKELIINETVPNRFSPKSPDKAHLNLHINSLELGDSAVYFCASSQRRTGELFFGEGSRLTVL.